A single sample is the source of the 4 T cell receptor beta chains below, sequenced in a study of regulatory T cells in long-lasting Graves disease. Time point given: newly diagnosed GD, antithyroid drugs for less than 3 months. After RNA was extracted from PBMCs, the TCR library was made from it. According to the study, TCR beta libraries were built with iRepertoire HTBI primers and CDR3-region Arm-PCR. TCRdb redid the calling of the multiplex PCR reads with MiXCR, one entry per CDR3 protein. This sample has 450,000 to 600,000 distinct CDR3 sequences; roughly 13% occur once, and the top ten carry 10%. This sample also belongs to another study, concerning T cells in Graves' hyperthyroidism and ophthalmopathy.

The sample in question was peripheral blood mononuclear cells (PBMCs), obtained at new diagnosis, from a patient treated with antithyroid drugs. The receptors derive from a man aged 30 to 39 with Graves disease.

This clonotype was recorded at least ten times. The chain recombines TRBV28 with TRBJ1-5; D ambiguous. There are 17 residues in the CDR3. V dropped 3 bases and J dropped 0 bases, with 15 bases sitting between them. Germline CDR1 and CDR2: MDHEN and SYDVKM. CDR3 DNA sequence: TGTGCCAGCAGTTTGTCGTACAGCCACGGTAGCAATCAGCCCCAGCATTTT. Residues: CASSLSYSHGSNQPQHF.

This clonotype was recorded a few times. The genes are TRBV19 and TRBJ1-5, with D maybe TRBD1 (6 bases). V was clipped by 9 bases and J by 4 bases, with 19 bases between them. The CDR3 contains 15 residues. Germline-derived CDR1 and CDR2 are LNHDA and SQIVND (reference sequence). The CDR3 bases are TGTGCCAGCGCCACAGGGTTTCGTAATAATCAGCCCCAGCATTTT. This translates into CASATGFRNNQPQHF.

This clonotype was recorded only once. This chain links TRBV12-3 or TRBV12-4 with TRBJ1-3; 8 bases match TRBD1. J lost 3 bases, V lost 3 bases, and 4 bases had no gene match. The CDR3 has 15 residues. The CDR3, as DNA: TGTGCCAGCAGTTTCGGCAGGGGGCTTGGAAACACCATATATTTT. It codes for CASSFGRGLGNTIYF.

This clonotype was detected a few times. The chain is built from TRBV2 and TRBJ2-7; 8 bases are shared with TRBD1. The ends lost 6 bases at V and 2 bases at J; junction bases unmatched: 3. This CDR3 has 13 amino acids. The germline CDR1 and CDR2 sequences are SNHLY and FYNNEI. CDR3 residues: CASRDRVTYEQYF. The CDR3 nucleotides are TGTGCCAGCAGGGACAGGGTGACCTACGAGCAGTACTTC.